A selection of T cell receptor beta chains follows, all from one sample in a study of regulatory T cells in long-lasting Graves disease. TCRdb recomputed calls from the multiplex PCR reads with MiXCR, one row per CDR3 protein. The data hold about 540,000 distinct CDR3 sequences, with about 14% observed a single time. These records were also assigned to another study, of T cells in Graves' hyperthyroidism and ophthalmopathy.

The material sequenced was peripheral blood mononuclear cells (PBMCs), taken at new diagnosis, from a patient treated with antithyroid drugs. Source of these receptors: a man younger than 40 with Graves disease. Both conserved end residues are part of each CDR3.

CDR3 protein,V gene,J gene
CASSLTEQYF,TRBV12-3/TRBV12-4,TRBJ2-7
CASSYSRGGSYNEQFF,TRBV6-2/TRBV6-3,TRBJ2-1
CASSWDNSYEQYF,TRBV5-1,TRBJ2-7
CATTPGGMDTEAFF,TRBV6-2/TRBV6-3,TRBJ1-1
CASSPPGAGETQYF,TRBV7-8,TRBJ2-5
CASRIQLAGFCNEQFF,TRBV6-2/TRBV6-3,TRBJ2-1
CSVRGHRETQYF,TRBV29-1,TRBJ2-5
CSANGRLAGGRREQFF,TRBV20-1,TRBJ2-1
CASSPEGTAKETQYF,TRBV7-2,TRBJ2-5
CASSRLVTSDNEQFF,TRBV6-1,TRBJ2-1
CASSPIQGTRNTGELFF,TRBV14,TRBJ2-2
CASSFPAGRNEQFF,TRBV5-6,TRBJ2-1
CSVSTRVWRNTEAFF,TRBV29-1,TRBJ1-1
CAISRVSFYEQYF,TRBV27,TRBJ2-7
CASSGDGSNQPQHF,TRBV27,TRBJ1-5
CASSRGRFNQPQHF,TRBV2,TRBJ1-5
CSVGGENTEAFF,TRBV29-1,TRBJ1-1
CAWSKDGRTYGYTF,TRBV30,TRBJ1-2
CSEVIPGKAFF,TRBV29-1,TRBJ1-1
CASSRLYNEQFF,TRBV12-3/TRBV12-4,TRBJ2-1
CASSRDSLGYGYTF,TRBV4-1,TRBJ1-2
CASSLRHSSYEQYF,TRBV12-3/TRBV12-4,TRBJ2-7
CASIAGEDGYTF,TRBV2,TRBJ1-2
CASSQEDLGLSTDTQYF,TRBV4-2,TRBJ2-3
CASSLSGDLAQETQYF,TRBV27,TRBJ2-5
CAHLRDTYQPQHF,TRBV19,TRBJ1-5